These 13 T cell receptor beta chains were sequenced from one sample in a study of siplizumab effects on memory and regulatory T cells. Generated by immunoSEQ multiplex PCR, the TCRdb table keeps only in-frame clones and is missing some. The table shows 80,000 to 130,000 clones, with around 92% occurring only once. Sequenced input: CD4+ T cells sorted from blood. These TCRs come from a human donor in good health. Some clones in this sample may be carry-over from other donors' samples.

In its sample, this clone was seen a few times. This chain links TRBV4-1 with TRBJ1-5; 7 bases are shared with TRBD1. Germline CDR1 reads MGHRA; CDR2 reads YSYEKL. The CDR3 runs 16 residues. V gave up 3 bases and J gave up 3 bases; unmatched junction bases: 8. CDR3 protein: CASSQTPGTANQPQHF. CDR3 bases: TGCGCCAGCAGCCAGACTCCCGGGACAGCCAATCAGCCCCAGCATTTT.

This clone was seen a handful of times. The J gene is TRBJ2-7, the V gene TRBV5-1, with a tentative D call TRBD1 (6 bases). The CDR3 has 15 residues. The V gene lost 0 bases and the J gene lost 4 bases, with 14 bases spanning the gap. Germline V CDR1 and CDR2: SGHRS, YFSETQ. The CDR3 bases are TGCGCCAGCAGCTTGGAGTGGGACACAACATACGAGCAGTACTTC. It codes for CASSLEWDTTYEQYF.

The chain employs TRBV5-1 and TRBJ2-2; possibly TRBD2 for D (5 bases). V was clipped by 2 bases and J by 1 base, with 9 bases between them. The CDR3 consists of 15 residues. Germline CDR1 SGHRS, CDR2 YFSETQ. CDR3 DNA sequence: TGCGCCAGCAGCTTCCTAGAGGGGAACACCGGGGAGCTGTTTTTT. This gives the protein CASSFLEGNTGELFF. The variable domain in full, with the rest retrieved from reference TRBV5-1 and TRBJ2-2, is KAGVTQTPRYLIKTRGQQVTLSCSPISGHRSVSWYQQTPGQGLQFLFEYFSETQRNKGNFPGRFSGRQFSNSRSEMNVSTLELGDSALYLCASSFLEGNTGELFFGEGSRLTVL.

This sequence joins TRBV5-5 and TRBJ2-2, with 11 bases matching TRBD1. This CDR3 is built from 16 residues. V lost 4 bases, J lost 6 bases, and 8 bases stayed unmatched. Germline V gives CDR1 SGHKS, CDR2 YYEKEE (reference sequence). The CDR3: CASSPTGTGGPGELFF. CDR3 sequence (DNA): TGTGCCAGCAGCCCTACCGGGACAGGGGGGCCCGGGGAGCTGTTTTTT.

This chain uses TRBV27 with TRBJ1-6; maybe TRBD1 (5 bases). Germline CDR1 reads MNHEY; CDR2 reads SMNVEV (reference sequence). The CDR3 extends over 14 amino acids. Deletions cut 6 bases from V and 7 bases from J, with 13 bases between. This CDR3 reads CASSFRVGNSPLHF. CDR3 nucleotides: TGTGCCAGCAGCTTCAGGGTCGGGAATTCACCCCTCCACTTT.

The chain uses TRBV6-1 and TRBJ2-5; D remains ambiguous. CDR1 and CDR2 from the germline V gene are MNHNS and SASEGT. V was pared by 5 bases and J by 5 bases, with 9 bases between. The CDR3 loop spans 12 amino acids. The CDR3 nucleotides are TGTGCCAGCAGTCGGACGACCGAGACCCAGTACTTC. Translation gives CASSRTTETQYF.

The V call is TRBV28, the J call TRBJ2-1; D not certain. Germline-derived CDR1 and CDR2 are MDHEN and SYDVKM. This CDR3 has 14 amino acids. Between the trimmed V and J ends, which lost 7 bases and 2 bases, there was a span of 12 bases. Here the CDR3 reads CASIPATPYNEQFF. The CDR3, as DNA: TGTGCCAGCATCCCCGCAACCCCCTACAATGAGCAGTTCTTC.

The rearrangement links TRBV5-1 to TRBJ2-1; perhaps TRBD1 as D (6 bases). Germline CDR1 reads SGHRS; CDR2 reads YFSETQ. This CDR3 contains 16 residues. V was clipped by 4 bases and J by 7 bases, with 21 bases between them. The CDR3 is CASSPGQGPYSNEQFF. For the CDR3, the DNA is TGCGCCAGCAGCCCTGGGCAGGGGCCGTATAGTAATGAGCAGTTCTTC.

This clone occurred once. The chain carries TRBV28 and TRBJ1-5; TRBD1 matches at 9 bases. V was clipped by 6 bases and J by 4 bases; unmatched bases: 7. Germline V gene lookup returns CDR1 MDHEN and CDR2 SYDVKM. This CDR3 spans 15 amino acids. CDR3 in DNA: TGTGCCAGCAGCACAGGACAGGGGTCGAATCAGCCCCAGCATTTT. Translated: CASSTGQGSNQPQHF.

Of note for this clone: Other DNA sequences of this sample code for an identical CDR3. This sequence joins TRBV18 and TRBJ1-1; D call uncertain. The CDR3 sequence is 13 residues long. Trimming took off 1 base at V and 1 base at J, with 4 bases between the two ends. Germline V CDR1 and CDR2: KGHSH, LQKENI. DNA for the CDR3: TGTGCCAGCTCACCACAAGGGAACACTGAAGCTTTCTTT. As protein: CASSPQGNTEAFF. The full variable domain, in which reference TRBV18 and TRBJ1-1 provide the parts outside the CDR3, is NAGVMQNPRHLVRRRGQEARLRCSPMKGHSHVYWYRQLPEEGLKFMVYLQKENIIDESGMPKERFSAEFPKEGPSILRIQQVVRGDSAAYFCASSPQGNTEAFFGQGTRLTVV.

The V call is TRBV5-8, the J call TRBJ1-5, with 7 positions matching TRBD1. CDR3 length: 16 amino acids. V dropped 4 bases and J dropped 4; count of bases not matched to a gene: 11. Per the germline V gene, CDR1 is SGHTS and CDR2 is YDEGEE. The CDR3: CASSGLGTAVNQPQHF. The CDR3 nucleotides are TGTGCCAGCAGCGGACTAGGGACAGCGGTAAATCAGCCCCAGCATTTT.

The gene calls are TRBV7-9 and TRBJ2-2; TRBD2 is a possible D gene (5 bases). V shed 2 bases and J shed 3 bases, with 13 bases lying between them. The CDR3 sequence is 16 residues long. Germline assignment: CDR1 SEHNR and CDR2 FQNEAQ (reference sequence). CDR3 in amino acids: CASSLKRGSYTGELFF. The CDR3 nucleotides are TGTGCCAGCAGCTTAAAACGGGGTTCGTACACCGGGGAGCTGTTTTTT.

This sequence joins TRBV19 and TRBJ2-4; 10 bases agree with TRBD1. The V gene end was trimmed by 10 bases and the J gene end by 1 base; junction bases not matched to a gene: 7. The CDR3 is 15 residues long. Germline V gene lookup returns CDR1 LNHDA and CDR2 SQIVND (reference sequence). Here the CDR3 reads CATISGQGAKNIQYF. CDR3 DNA: TGTGCCACAATATCGGGACAGGGGGCCAAAAACATTCAGTACTTC.